The rows below give T cell receptor beta chains drawn from one sample of a study of OX40 agonist ivuxolimab in advanced cancers. Generated by immunoSEQ multiplex PCR, the TCRdb table keeps only in-frame clones and is missing some. The data hold approximately 28,000 clones, with 84% observed a single time. The sequencing used CD4+ or CD8+ T cells sorted from blood, collected in a trial of the OX40 agonist ivuxolimab. The receptors stem from an adult with an advanced solid tumor such as melanoma, head and neck, liver or kidney cancer. Each CDR3 is given with its conserved first and last residue. A D gene is named only where the DNA matches it firmly. Not all rows give a size; the values are once, few, many and, for expanded clones, a class.

size: -
V: TRBV6-5
length: 13
J: TRBJ2-2
D: -
DNA: TGTGCCAGCAGTTACGAGGGGATCGGGGAGCTGTTTTTT
CDR3: CASSYEGIGELFF

size: -
V: TRBV7-6
length: 12
J: TRBJ2-3
D: -
DNA: TGTGCCAGCAGCTTAGCGAAAGATACGCAGTATTTT
CDR3: CASSLAKDTQYF

size: -
V: TRBV7-2
length: 15
J: TRBJ1-5
D: TRBD1
DNA: TGTGCCAGCAGCTTACATGACAGGGGTGGACAGCCCCAGCATTTT
CDR3: CASSLHDRGGQPQHF

size: -
V: TRBV29-1
length: 14
J: TRBJ1-2
D: -
DNA: TGCAGCGTCTCCACGGGGGGCGCCGGCTATGGCTACACCTTC
CDR3: CSVSTGGAGYGYTF

size: -
V: TRBV30
length: 14
J: TRBJ1-1
D: -
DNA: TGTGTCTGGAGTGTAGGGGGGCGAGGGACTGAAGCTTTCTTT
CDR3: CVWSVGGRGTEAFF

size: once
V: TRBV7-9
length: 15
J: TRBJ2-7
D: -
DNA: TGTGCCAGCAGCAACGTCGGGCGGGGATCCTACGAGCAGTACTTC
CDR3: CASSNVGRGSYEQYF

size: -
V: TRBV2
length: 14
J: TRBJ1-5
D: -
DNA: TGTGCCAGCAGGGGGGGTTATAGCAATCAGCCCCAGCATTTT
CDR3: CASRGGYSNQPQHF

size: -
V: TRBV6-1
length: 13
J: TRBJ2-3
D: -
DNA: TGTGCCAGCAGTTCCACGGAAAGCGATACGCAGTATTTT
CDR3: CASSSTESDTQYF

size: -
V: TRBV23-1
length: 15
J: TRBJ2-7
D: -
DNA: TGCGCCAGCACCAAAACGGATCTCAGCTCCTACGAGCAGTACTTC
CDR3: CASTKTDLSSYEQYF

size: -
V: TRBV28
length: 13
J: TRBJ2-7
D: -
DNA: TGTGCCAGCAATCAACAGGGTGATAACGAGCAGTACTTC
CDR3: CASNQQGDNEQYF

size: -
V: TRBV4-1
length: 17
J: TRBJ2-3
D: TRBD2
DNA: TGCGCCAGCAGCCAATGGACTAGCGGGGCCGGGACAGATACGCAGTATTTT
CDR3: CASSQWTSGAGTDTQYF

size: -
V: TRBV27
length: 12
J: TRBJ2-2
D: -
DNA: TGTGCCAGCAAGGATGTCACCGGGGAGCTGTTTTTT
CDR3: CASKDVTGELFF

size: -
V: TRBV4-3
length: 14
J: TRBJ2-7
D: TRBD1
DNA: TGCGCCAGCAGCCAAGTCGGGACAGGGGCGGAGCAGTACTTC
CDR3: CASSQVGTGAEQYF

size: -
V: TRBV27
length: 14
J: TRBJ1-1
D: -
DNA: TGTGCCAGCAGCCCAGGGACCCCGAACACTGAAGCTTTCTTT
CDR3: CASSPGTPNTEAFF

size: -
V: TRBV4-1
length: 16
J: TRBJ1-1
D: TRBD1
DNA: TGCGCCAGCAGCTCCAGGGGGGATTATGTGAACACTGAAGCTTTCTTT
CDR3: CASSSRGDYVNTEAFF

size: -
V: TRBV19
length: 15
J: TRBJ1-2
D: TRBD1
DNA: TGTGCCAGTACTCTCGGACAGGGATTCCGCAAATTCTACACCTTC
CDR3: CASTLGQGFRKFYTF

size: -
V: TRBV6-5
length: 15
J: TRBJ2-7
D: -
DNA: TGTGCCAGCAGTATCTCCCGGACGGATGCTTACGGGCAGTACTTC
CDR3: CASSISRTDAYGQYF

size: -
V: TRBV9
length: 15
J: TRBJ2-7
D: TRBD1
DNA: TGTGCCAGCAGCCCCCAGGGACAGGTATCCTACGAGCAGTACTTC
CDR3: CASSPQGQVSYEQYF